These 20 T cell receptor beta chains originate from one sample sequenced in a study of control samples from healthy donors and cancer patients. Sequencing used immunoSEQ multiplex PCR; TCRdb keeps in-frame clones, though not all of them. The top ten clones hold roughly 12% of a sample with some 140,000 clones, roughly 92% of them seen once. The sample was blood. Source of these receptors: a man between 25 and 39 years old in good health.

V gene TRBV4-2 combines with J gene TRBJ2-1; D not certain. Trimming removed 1 base from V and 4 bases from J, with 17 bases in between. CDR1 and CDR2 from the germline V gene are LGHNA and YNFKEQ. This CDR3 spans 17 amino acids. The CDR3 bases are TGTGCCAGCAGCCAAGCGGTGAGTGGAGCAGAGTACAATGAGCAGTTCTTC. It specifies CASSQAVSGAEYNEQFF.

V gene TRBV6-4 combines with J gene TRBJ1-4; D unclear. The V end was cut by 3 bases, the J end by 8 bases, with 10 bases between. CDR1 and CDR2 from the germline V gene are MRHNA and SNTAGT. CDR3 length: 13 amino acids. CDR3 sequence: CASSEGPTEKLFF. As DNA, the CDR3 is TGTGCCAGCAGTGAAGGGCCAACGGAAAAACTGTTTTTT.

The V call is TRBV27, the J call TRBJ2-1; D gene uncertain. V dropped 6 bases and J dropped 0 bases, with 12 bases sitting between them. CDR3 length: 15 amino acids. Germline loops: CDR1 MNHEY, CDR2 SMNVEV (reference sequence). The CDR3: CASSYRRSSYNEQFF. The CDR3 DNA follows: TGTGCCAGCAGCTACCGTAGAAGCTCCTACAATGAGCAGTTCTTC.

This rearrangement joins TRBV28 to TRBJ1-1; D ambiguous. This CDR3 is 13 amino acids long. Trimming shortened V by 7 bases and J by 0 bases, and 9 bases separated the two germline ends. Germline loops: CDR1 MDHEN, CDR2 SYDVKM. The CDR3 reads CASIKTMNTEAFF. CDR3 bases: TGTGCCAGCATTAAAACAATGAACACTGAAGCTTTCTTT.

J is TRBJ1-5 and V is TRBV24-1; perhaps TRBD1 as D (5 bases). The V end was cut by 4 bases, the J end by 0 bases, with 9 bases between. The length of the CDR3 is 15 residues. Per germline, CDR1 KGHDR and CDR2 SFDVKD. In nucleotides, the CDR3 is TGTGCCACCAGTGAGTCAGGGTATAGCAATCAGCCCCAGCATTTT. Its protein product is CATSESGYSNQPQHF.

This clone has only one observation. The V gene is TRBV4-3, the J gene TRBJ2-7, with D hard to call. The CDR3 sequence is 14 residues long. Per the germline V gene, CDR1 is LGHNA and CDR2 is YSLEER. V was pared by 4 bases and J by 3 bases, with 13 bases between. The CDR3 is CASSPGRGNYEQYF. Written as DNA, the CDR3 is TGCGCCAGCAGCCCCGGGCGCGGAAACTACGAGCAGTACTTC.

The rearrangement uses TRBV28 and TRBJ1-2; 12 bases are shared with TRBD1. Germline V gene data show CDR1 as MDHEN and CDR2 as SYDVKM. The V and J ends lost 6 bases and 7 bases, in that order; junction bases with no gene match: 12. CDR3 length equals 16 residues. CDR3 sequence reads: CASSRGTGGAGSGYTF. For the CDR3, the DNA is TGTGCCAGCAGCCGGGGGACAGGGGGCGCTGGAAGTGGCTACACCTTC.

The chain has TRBV28 and TRBJ1-1; no definite D call. This CDR3 contains 15 residues. The germline V and J ends were trimmed by 6 bases and 8 bases, with 22 bases remaining between them. Germline CDR1 and CDR2: MDHEN and SYDVKM. The DNA for the CDR3 is TGTGCCAGCAGACACAGCCGGGAGGACCAACCGGAAGCTTTCTTT. This codes for CASRHSREDQPEAFF.

The chain joins TRBV5-4 to TRBJ2-5; no firm D call. The CDR3 spans 14 residues. The V end was cut by 1 base, the J end by 3 bases, with 10 bases between. Germline loops: CDR1 SGHNT, CDR2 YYREEE (reference sequence). The CDR3 region is CASSLLGSEETQYF. Here the CDR3 DNA reads TGTGCCAGCAGCTTGTTGGGCAGCGAAGAGACCCAGTACTTC.

The J gene is TRBJ1-1, the V gene TRBV5-6; D possibly corresponds to TRBD1 (5 bases). Germline V lookup: CDR1 SGHDT, CDR2 YYEEEE. The CDR3 sequence is 14 residues long. Trimming left V 3 bases short and J 1 base short, with 10 bases between. CDR3 nucleotides: TGTGCCAGCAGCTCCCGGAGGGGGAACACTGAAGCTTTCTTT. Translated, it gives CASSSRRGNTEAFF.

CDR3 coding DNA: TGCAGCGTTGACCGGTCGTGGGACTCTGCCGATACGCAGTATTTT. This codes for CSVDRSWDSADTQYF. This rearrangement joins TRBV29-1 to TRBJ2-3; D may be TRBD2 (6 bases). V was trimmed by 3 bases and J by 6 bases, leaving 19 bases between them. The CDR3 is 15 amino acids. Germline CDR1 SQVTM, CDR2 ANQGSEA.

CDR3 amino acids: CASSVGLVSNEQFF. DNA of the CDR3: TGTGCCAGCAGCGTAGGTCTCGTTTCAAATGAGCAGTTCTTC. The V gene is TRBV9, the J gene TRBJ2-1, with D hard to call. With 0 bases removed from V and 7 bases from J, the gap between germline ends came to 11 bases. There are 14 residues in the CDR3. CDR1 SGDLS and CDR2 YYNGEE come from the germline V gene.

The chain combines TRBV4-1 with TRBJ2-7; D gene uncertain. Germline V gene lookup returns CDR1 MGHRA and CDR2 YSYEKL. There are 14 residues in the CDR3. Trimming left V 1 base short and J 4 bases short, with 11 bases between. This CDR3 is CASSQGDSTYEQYF. The CDR3 DNA is TGCGCCAGCAGCCAAGGAGACTCTACTTACGAGCAGTACTTC.

This chain links TRBV4-2 with TRBJ2-5, with D maybe TRBD2 (6 bases). V lost 0 bases, J lost 1 base, and 12 bases lay in between. The CDR3 runs 16 residues. In germline, CDR1 is LGHNA, CDR2 YNFKEQ. CDR3 sequence reads: CASSQDASAFQETQYF. The CDR3 bases are TGTGCCAGCAGCCAAGATGCTAGCGCTTTCCAAGAGACCCAGTACTTC.

The genes are TRBV15 and TRBJ2-7; D not resolved. The germline gives CDR1 LNHNV, CDR2 YYDKDF (reference sequence). CDR3 length equals 14 residues. V dropped 0 bases and J dropped 6 bases, with 12 bases sitting between them. The CDR3 nucleotides read TGTGCCACCAGCAGAGATTCTGGGTCTCTCGAGCAGTACTTC. It yields the protein CATSRDSGSLEQYF.

The genes are TRBV27 and TRBJ2-1; D ambiguous. Germline CDR1 is MNHEY and CDR2 is SMNVEV (reference sequence). Trimming removed 2 bases at V and 7 bases at J, with 9 bases between. The CDR3 has 13 residues. This CDR3 is CASSLKRDNEQFF. The CDR3 nucleotides are TGTGCCAGCAGTTTAAAAAGGGATAATGAGCAGTTCTTC.

The chain is built from TRBV5-4 and TRBJ1-1, with D possibly TRBD1 on 6 matching bases. This CDR3 comprises 15 residues. V gave up 6 bases and J gave up 6 bases, with 21 bases separating them. In germline, CDR1 is SGHNT, CDR2 YYREEE (reference sequence). The CDR3 DNA reads as TGTGCCAGCATCGACCCCGACAGAGGGGGTGCTGAAGCTTTCTTT. Its translation is CASIDPDRGGAEAFF. Looking up the rest from reference TRBV5-4 and TRBJ1-1 gives the full variable domain: ETGVTQSPTHLIKTRGQQVTLRCSSQSGHNTVSWYQQALGQGPQFIFQYYREEENGRGNFPPRFSGLQFPNYSSELNVNALELDDSALYLCASIDPDRGGAEAFFGQGTRLTVV.

The chain is built from TRBV28 and TRBJ1-3; D uncertain. Trimming cost V 7 bases and J 6 bases, with 19 bases left between them. CDR3 length equals 15 residues. Germline V CDR1 and CDR2: MDHEN, SYDVKM. CDR3 in amino acids: CASIGSGFRENTIYF. CDR3 in DNA: TGTGCCAGCATCGGCTCCGGGTTTCGCGAAAACACCATATATTTT.

This chain joins TRBV11-2 and TRBJ1-2; D not resolved. The V end lost 3 bases, the J end lost 1 base, and 18 bases lay between the germline ends. The CDR3 is 17 amino acids. Per germline, CDR1 SGHAT and CDR2 FQNNGV. For the CDR3, the DNA is TGTGCCAGCAGCTTCGCCAGTCGAGGCCTGAATAACTATGGCTACACCTTC. Translation: CASSFASRGLNNYGYTF.

This clone was counted a single time. The chain uses TRBV20-1 and TRBJ2-3; a weak D match, TRBD1 (6 bases). The CDR3 contains 13 residues. V lost 3 bases and J lost 3, with 10 bases in between. Germline assignment: CDR1 DFQATT and CDR2 SNEGSKA (reference sequence). CDR3 nucleotides: TGCAGTGCTAGTCGCAGGGGAACAGATACGCAGTATTTT. This encodes CSASRRGTDTQYF.